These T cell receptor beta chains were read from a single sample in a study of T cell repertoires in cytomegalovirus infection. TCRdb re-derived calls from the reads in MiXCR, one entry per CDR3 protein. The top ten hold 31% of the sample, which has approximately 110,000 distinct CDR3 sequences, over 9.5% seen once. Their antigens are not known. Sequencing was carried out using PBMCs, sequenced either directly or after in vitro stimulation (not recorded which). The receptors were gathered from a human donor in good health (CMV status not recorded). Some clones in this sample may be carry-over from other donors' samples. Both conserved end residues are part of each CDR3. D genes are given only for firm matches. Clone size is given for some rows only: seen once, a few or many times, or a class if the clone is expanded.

cdr3_aa: CASTRSEAEGDRGSTDTQYF
cdr3_nt: TGTGCCAGCACCAGAAGCGAGGCCGAAGGTGACAGGGGTTCCACAGATACGCAGTATTTT
clone_size: many
j_call: TRBJ2-3
d_call: TRBD1
v_call: TRBV7-2

cdr3_aa: CASSPAPDRSGYTF
cdr3_nt: TGCGCCAGCAGCCCTGCCCCCGACAGGTCTGGCTACACCTTC
clone_size: many
j_call: TRBJ1-2
d_call: NA
v_call: TRBV4-1

cdr3_aa: CASNRIAGAARPDTQYF
cdr3_nt: TGTGCCAGCAATCGAATAGCGGGAGCGGCTAGACCAGATACGCAGTATTTT
clone_size: few
j_call: TRBJ2-3
d_call: TRBD2
v_call: TRBV28

cdr3_aa: CASSLTSGVQETQYF
cdr3_nt: TGTGCCAGCAGCTTAACTAGCGGAGTCCAAGAGACCCAGTACTTC
clone_size: many
j_call: TRBJ2-5
d_call: TRBD2
v_call: TRBV7-9

cdr3_aa: CASSYGWDTGELFF
cdr3_nt: TGTGCCAGCAGTTATGGGTGGGACACCGGGGAGCTGTTTTTT
clone_size: NA
j_call: TRBJ2-2
d_call: NA
v_call: TRBV6-5

cdr3_aa: CASSLPYQPQHF
cdr3_nt: TGTGCCAGCAGTTTACCCTATCAGCCCCAGCATTTT
clone_size: NA
j_call: TRBJ1-5
d_call: NA
v_call: TRBV12-3/TRBV12-4

cdr3_aa: CASRPTGPGNTIYF
cdr3_nt: TGTGCCAGCAGACCGACAGGGCCTGGAAACACCATATATTTT
clone_size: NA
j_call: TRBJ1-3
d_call: TRBD1
v_call: TRBV28

cdr3_aa: CASGLTVGSIQPQHF
cdr3_nt: TGTGCTAGTGGTTTGACGGTCGGGAGTATTCAGCCCCAGCATTTT
clone_size: many
j_call: TRBJ1-5
d_call: NA
v_call: TRBV12-5

cdr3_aa: CAWSSTLETQYF
cdr3_nt: TGTGCCTGGAGTTCCACGCTAGAGACCCAGTACTTC
clone_size: NA
j_call: TRBJ2-5
d_call: NA
v_call: TRBV30

cdr3_aa: CASRKGYRGRETQYF
cdr3_nt: TGTGCCAGCAGGAAGGGATACAGGGGGCGAGAGACCCAGTACTTC
clone_size: many
j_call: TRBJ2-5
d_call: TRBD1
v_call: TRBV28

cdr3_aa: CASSLVFEIYEQYF
cdr3_nt: TGTGCCAGCAGCTTGGTGTTTGAGATCTACGAGCAGTACTTC
clone_size: many
j_call: TRBJ2-7
d_call: NA
v_call: TRBV5-8

cdr3_aa: CASIPMGAGGDTEAFF
cdr3_nt: TGTGCCAGCATTCCCATGGGCGCGGGGGGTGACACTGAAGCTTTCTTT
clone_size: NA
j_call: TRBJ1-1
d_call: NA
v_call: TRBV5-6

cdr3_aa: CASSLSSRDFRYGYTF
cdr3_nt: TGTGCCAGCAGCTTATCGTCTCGGGACTTTAGATATGGCTACACCTTC
clone_size: many
j_call: TRBJ1-2
d_call: NA
v_call: TRBV7-9

cdr3_aa: CASRDSYTGELFF
cdr3_nt: TGTGCCAGCAGGGACTCGTACACCGGGGAGCTGTTTTTT
clone_size: many
j_call: TRBJ2-2
d_call: NA
v_call: TRBV7-9

cdr3_aa: CASSLYSTGYNEQFF
cdr3_nt: TGTGCCAGCAGTCTCTACTCGACAGGGTACAATGAGCAGTTCTTC
clone_size: NA
j_call: TRBJ2-1
d_call: TRBD1
v_call: TRBV28

cdr3_aa: CASSLASSGRAVADTQYF
cdr3_nt: TGTGCCAGCAGCTTAGCGAGTAGCGGGAGGGCCGTGGCAGATACGCAGTATTTT
clone_size: NA
j_call: TRBJ2-3
d_call: TRBD2
v_call: TRBV7-6